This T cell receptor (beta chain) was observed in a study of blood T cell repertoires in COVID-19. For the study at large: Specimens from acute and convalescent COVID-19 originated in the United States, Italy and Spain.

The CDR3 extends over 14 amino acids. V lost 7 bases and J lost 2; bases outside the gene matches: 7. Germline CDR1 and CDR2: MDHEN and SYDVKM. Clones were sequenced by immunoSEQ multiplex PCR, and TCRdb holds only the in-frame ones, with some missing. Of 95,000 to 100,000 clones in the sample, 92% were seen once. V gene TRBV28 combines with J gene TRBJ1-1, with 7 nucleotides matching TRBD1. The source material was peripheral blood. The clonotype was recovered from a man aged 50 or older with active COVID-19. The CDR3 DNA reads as TGTGCCAGCACCCTTAGACAGGGCAACACTGAAGCTTTCTTT. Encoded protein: CASTLRQGNTEAFF.